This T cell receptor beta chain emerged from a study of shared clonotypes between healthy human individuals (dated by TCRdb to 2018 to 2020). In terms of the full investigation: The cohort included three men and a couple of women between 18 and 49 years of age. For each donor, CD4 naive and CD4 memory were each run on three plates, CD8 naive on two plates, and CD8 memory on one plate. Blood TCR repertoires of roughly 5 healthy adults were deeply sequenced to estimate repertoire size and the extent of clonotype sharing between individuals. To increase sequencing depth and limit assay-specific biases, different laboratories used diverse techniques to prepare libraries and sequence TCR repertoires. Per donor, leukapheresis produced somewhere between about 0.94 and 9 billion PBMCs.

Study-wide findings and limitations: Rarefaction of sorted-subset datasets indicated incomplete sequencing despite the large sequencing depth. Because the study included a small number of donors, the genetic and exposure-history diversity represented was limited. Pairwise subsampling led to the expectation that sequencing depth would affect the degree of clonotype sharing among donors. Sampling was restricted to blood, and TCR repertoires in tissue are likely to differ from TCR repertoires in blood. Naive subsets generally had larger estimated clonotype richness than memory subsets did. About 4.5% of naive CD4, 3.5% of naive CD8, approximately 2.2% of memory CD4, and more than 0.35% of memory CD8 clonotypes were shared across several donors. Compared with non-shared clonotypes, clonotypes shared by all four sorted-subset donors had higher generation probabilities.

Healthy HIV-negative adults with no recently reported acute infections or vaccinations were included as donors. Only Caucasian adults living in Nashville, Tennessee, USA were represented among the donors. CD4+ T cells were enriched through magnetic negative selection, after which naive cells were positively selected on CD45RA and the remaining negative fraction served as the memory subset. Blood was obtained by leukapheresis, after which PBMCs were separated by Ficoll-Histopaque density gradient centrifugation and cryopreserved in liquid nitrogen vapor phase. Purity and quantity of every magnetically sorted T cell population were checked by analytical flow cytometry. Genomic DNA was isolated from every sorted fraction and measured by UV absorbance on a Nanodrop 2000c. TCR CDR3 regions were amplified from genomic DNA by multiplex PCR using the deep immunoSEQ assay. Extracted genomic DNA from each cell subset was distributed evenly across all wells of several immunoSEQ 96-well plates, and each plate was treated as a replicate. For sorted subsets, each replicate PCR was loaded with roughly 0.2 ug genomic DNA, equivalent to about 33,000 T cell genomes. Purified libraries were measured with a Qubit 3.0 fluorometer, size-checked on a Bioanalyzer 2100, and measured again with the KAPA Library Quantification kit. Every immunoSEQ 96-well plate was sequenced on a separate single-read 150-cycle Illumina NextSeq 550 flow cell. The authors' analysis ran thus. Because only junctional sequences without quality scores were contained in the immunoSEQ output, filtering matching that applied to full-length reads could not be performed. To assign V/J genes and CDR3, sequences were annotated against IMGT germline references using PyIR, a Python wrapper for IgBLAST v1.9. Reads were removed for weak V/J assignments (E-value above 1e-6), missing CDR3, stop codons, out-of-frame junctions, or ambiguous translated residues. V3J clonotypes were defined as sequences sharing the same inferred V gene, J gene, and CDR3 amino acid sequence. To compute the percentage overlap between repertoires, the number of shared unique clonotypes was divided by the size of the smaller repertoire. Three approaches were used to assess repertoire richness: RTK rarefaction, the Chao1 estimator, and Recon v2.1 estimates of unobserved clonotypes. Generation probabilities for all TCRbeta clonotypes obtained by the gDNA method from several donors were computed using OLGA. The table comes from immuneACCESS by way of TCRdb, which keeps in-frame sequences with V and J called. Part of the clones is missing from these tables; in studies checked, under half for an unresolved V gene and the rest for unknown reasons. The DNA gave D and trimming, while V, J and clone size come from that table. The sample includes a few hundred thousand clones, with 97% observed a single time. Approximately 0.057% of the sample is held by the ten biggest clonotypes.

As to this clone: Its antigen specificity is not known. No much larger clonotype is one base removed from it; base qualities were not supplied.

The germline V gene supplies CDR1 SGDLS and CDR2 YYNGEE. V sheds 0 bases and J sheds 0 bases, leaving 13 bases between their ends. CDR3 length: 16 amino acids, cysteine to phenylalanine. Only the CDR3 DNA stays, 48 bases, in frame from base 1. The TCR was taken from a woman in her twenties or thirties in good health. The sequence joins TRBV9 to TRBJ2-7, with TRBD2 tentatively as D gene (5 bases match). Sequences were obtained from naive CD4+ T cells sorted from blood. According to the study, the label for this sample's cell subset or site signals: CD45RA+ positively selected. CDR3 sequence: CASSVGRTTGSYEQYF. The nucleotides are TGTGCCAGCAGCGTAGGGAGGACCACTGGCTCCTACGAGCAGTACTTC.